These T cell receptor beta chains were read from a single sample in a study of molecular identifiers for immune sequencing clone quantification. One entry per CDR3 protein, called by TCRdb with MiXCR from the PCR reads. The table records 100,000 or so distinct CDR3 sequences, roughly 34% of them present only once. The sequencing sample was made of naive CD8+ T cells from blood, with Jurkat cell RNA spiked in. Receptors originate from a human donor in good health. Some libraries in this study had Jurkat cell RNA spiked in. CDR3s include the opening cysteine and the closing phenylalanine or tryptophan. D genes are given only for firm matches. Where a row states a size, it is once, few, many or the class of an expanded clone; other rows omit it.

>TRBV12-3/TRBV12-4|TRBJ2-3|many|.|14
CASSFGPSTDTQYF
TGTGCCAGCAGTTTTGGTCCTAGCACAGATACGCAGTATTTT
>TRBV28|TRBJ2-2|.|.|13
CASQHQNTGELFF
TGTGCCAGCCAACACCAGAACACCGGGGAGCTGTTTTTT
>TRBV20-1|TRBJ2-3|many|.|12
CSARERTDTQYF
TGCAGTGCTAGAGAGAGAACAGATACGCAGTATTTT
>TRBV29-1|TRBJ2-5|once|TRBD1|15
CSVTYSGDSQETQSF
TGCAGCGTGACCTATTCTGGGGACAGCCAAGAGACCCAGTCCTTC
>TRBV13|TRBJ2-3|few|TRBD1|15
CASRSGTGAFGTQYF
TGTGCCAGCAGATCCGGGACAGGGGCCTTTGGTACGCAGTATTTT
>TRBV28|TRBJ2-3|few|.|12
CASSLWRDTQYF
TGTGCCAGCAGTTTATGGCGGGATACGCAGTATTTT
>TRBV6-5|TRBJ2-7|few|TRBD2|14
CASSYSGRVYEQYF
TGTGCCAGCAGTTACTCGGGGAGGGTCTACGAGCAGTACTTC
>TRBV7-9|TRBJ1-1|many|.|11
CASSVNTEAFF
TGTGCCAGCAGCGTTAACACTGAAGCTTTCTTT
>TRBV28|TRBJ2-3|many|.|12
CASSTHTDTQYF
TGTGCCAGCAGTACCCACACAGATACGCAGTATTTT
>TRBV9|TRBJ1-5|.|TRBD1|15
CASSVGTGNNQPQHF
TGTGCCAGCAGCGTAGGGACAGGGAACAATCAGCCCCAGCATTTT
>TRBV12-3/TRBV12-4|TRBJ2-3|many|.|15
CASSLAVQGADTQYF
TGTGCCAGCAGTTTAGCTGTACAGGGCGCAGATACGCAGTATTTT
>TRBV7-9|TRBJ2-1|.|TRBD2|15
CASSLGTSGNNEQFF
TGTGCCAGCAGCCTCGGGACTAGCGGAAACAATGAGCAGTTCTTC
>TRBV20-1|TRBJ2-3|once|TRBD2|14
CSARDPGRGDTQYF
TGCAGTGCTAGAGACCCCGGGAGGGGTGATACGCAGTATTTT
>TRBV3-1|TRBJ2-1|.|.|16
CASSQRDSFFYNEQFF
TGTGCCAGCAGCCAACGGGACTCCTTCTTCTACAATGAGCAGTTCTTC
>TRBV27|TRBJ2-7|many|TRBD1|15
CASSPIPGQVHEQYF
TGTGCCAGCAGTCCAATCCCGGGACAGGTCCACGAGCAGTACTTC
>TRBV20-1|TRBJ2-7|.|TRBD1|13
CSAGQGGPYEQYF
TGCAGTGCTGGACAGGGGGGTCCCTACGAGCAGTACTTC
>TRBV28|TRBJ2-6|many|.|16
CASSWDLYSGANVLTF
TGTGCCAGCAGTTGGGACCTATACTCTGGGGCCAACGTCCTGACTTTC
>TRBV7-2|TRBJ2-7|many|.|13
CASSLDWNYEQYF
TGTGCCAGCAGCCTGGACTGGAACTACGAGCAGTACTTC
>TRBV11-2|TRBJ1-4|.|.|17
CASSLDLSGPTNEKLFF
TGTGCCAGCAGCTTAGATCTTAGCGGACCAACTAATGAAAAACTGTTTTTT
>TRBV7-9|TRBJ2-5|once|TRBD1|15
CDSSLSQGASETQYF
TGTGACAGCAGCTTGTCACAGGGGGCCTCAGAGACCCAGTACTTC
>TRBV25-1|TRBJ2-3|.|TRBD2|17
CACSEVPGLAGADTQYF
TGTGCCTGCAGTGAAGTTCCGGGCCTAGCGGGAGCAGATACGCAGTATTTT
>TRBV7-8|TRBJ2-7|.|.|12
CASSPGAYGQYF
TGTGCCAGCAGCCCCGGTGCCTACGGGCAGTACTTC
>TRBV7-9|TRBJ1-4|few|.|14
CASSPQWDIEKLFF
TGTGCCAGCAGCCCCCAATGGGACATTGAAAAACTGTTTTTT
>TRBV28|TRBJ2-5|.|.|14
CASSFIRVSETQYF
TGTGCCAGCAGTTTTATAAGGGTGTCAGAGACCCAGTACTTC
>TRBV28|TRBJ1-2|.|.|12
CASRGGRVGYTF
TGTGCCAGCAGGGGAGGCCGGGTTGGCTACACCTTC
>TRBV11-2|TRBJ2-2|.|.|13
CASSLPSTGELFF
TGTGCCAGCAGCTTACCTTCAACCGGGGAGCTGTTTTTT
>TRBV19|TRBJ2-5|few|TRBD1|15
CASSSRGLAKETQYF
TGTGCCAGTAGTTCGAGGGGGCTGGCGAAAGAGACCCAGTACTTC
>TRBV9|TRBJ2-3|.|.|13
CASSLLFTDTQYF
TGTGCCAGCAGCCTTCTTTTCACAGATACGCAGTATTTT
>TRBV19|TRBJ2-2|once|.|11
CASWLTGELFF
TGTGCCAGCTGGTTGACCGGGGAGCTGTTTTTT
>TRBV7-8|TRBJ2-2|.|TRBD2|17
CASFGLAGVPRTGELFF
TGTGCCAGCTTCGGACTAGCGGGAGTCCCCCGCACCGGGGAGCTGTTTTTT
>TRBV7-6|TRBJ2-1|.|.|15
CASSLEGEAYNEQFF
TGTGCCAGCAGCTTAGAGGGGGAAGCCTACAATGAGCAGTTCTTC
>TRBV20-1|TRBJ1-5|.|.|16
CSARDPRDYSNQPQHF
TGCAGTGCTAGAGATCCCAGGGATTATAGCAATCAGCCCCAGCATTTT
>TRBV5-4|TRBJ2-5|many|.|14
CASSLDRSTETQYF
TGTGCCAGCAGCTTGGATCGCAGCACGGAGACCCAGTACTTC
>TRBV12-3/TRBV12-4|TRBJ1-4|few|.|15
CASTAGASANEKLFF
TGTGCCAGCACTGCAGGGGCGTCCGCTAATGAAAAACTGTTTTTT
>TRBV28|TRBJ1-3|.|.|13
CASQQGSGNTIYF
TGTGCCAGCCAACAGGGCTCTGGAAACACCATATATTTT
>TRBV7-2|TRBJ2-3|many|.|15
CASSLRAPGTDTQYF
TGTGCCAGCAGCTTAAGGGCGCCGGGCACAGATACGCAGTATTTT
>TRBV23-1|TRBJ2-2|.|.|16
CASSQRAGRDTGELFF
TGCGCCAGCAGTCAAAGGGCGGGGCGGGACACCGGGGAGCTGTTTTTT
>TRBV7-9|TRBJ2-5|.|.|17
CASSSDPARPFGETQYF
TGTGCCAGCAGCTCGGATCCCGCCAGGCCTTTTGGTGAGACCCAGTACTTC
>TRBV4-2|TRBJ1-4|few|.|16
CASSHPLVSLNEKLFF
TGTGCCAGCAGCCACCCTCTGGTCAGCCTTAATGAAAAACTGTTTTTT
>TRBV27|TRBJ1-1|few|.|13
CASTLTWGSRAFF
TGTGCCAGCACTCTTACATGGGGTTCTAGAGCTTTCTTT
>TRBV20-1|TRBJ2-1|.|.|14
CSARGEGGYNEQFF
TGCAGTGCTAGAGGTGAAGGGGGCTACAATGAGCAGTTCTTC
>TRBV13|TRBJ2-6|.|.|14
CASTGESGAHVLTF
TGTGCCAGCACAGGAGAGTCTGGGGCCCACGTCCTGACTTTC